The 22 T cell receptor beta chains presented below share a single source sample, sequenced in a study of blood T cell repertoires in COVID-19. Profiling relied on immunoSEQ multiplex PCR, and the TCRdb table lists in-frame clones only, not all of them. The repertoire holds 110,000 or so clones, 81% seen once, with around two fifths in the top ten. The sample was peripheral blood. The receptor set was obtained from a man aged 80 or over with acute or convalescent COVID-19.

The sample holds one count of this clone. V gene TRBV7-3 combines with J gene TRBJ2-1; 11 nucleotides align to TRBD2. This CDR3 is 15 amino acids long. The ends lost 2 bases at V and 10 bases at J; junction bases unmatched: 7. The germline V gene has CDR1 SGHTA and CDR2 FQGTGA. The CDR3 here is CASSLSTSGAEEQFF. The CDR3 nucleotides read TGTGCCAGCAGCTTATCGACTAGCGGGGCGGAGGAGCAGTTCTTC.

The chain joins TRBV5-1 to TRBJ2-5, with unresolved D. This CDR3 is 13 amino acids long. CDR1 is SGHRS and CDR2 is YFSETQ in the germline V gene. Deletions cut 0 bases from V and 12 bases from J, with 15 bases between. The CDR3 nucleotides are TGCGCCAGCAGCTTGGAACACCCCGGCACAGAGTACTTC. It yields the protein CASSLEHPGTEYF.

This rearrangement joins TRBV9 to TRBJ2-1; 8 bases are a match to TRBD2. From germline, CDR1 is SGDLS and CDR2 YYNGEE. The V gene end was trimmed by 0 bases and the J gene end by 4 bases; junction bases not matched to a gene: 3. CDR3 size: 15 residues. The CDR3: CASSVDSGEYNEQFF. The CDR3 DNA is TGTGCCAGCAGCGTAGATAGCGGGGAGTACAATGAGCAGTTCTTC.

The chain combines TRBV19 with TRBJ2-1, with 9 bases aligning to TRBD2. J gave up 3 bases and V 0 bases, and 6 bases lay outside the gene matches. The germline V gene has CDR1 LNHDA and CDR2 SQIVND (reference sequence). The CDR3 loop spans 17 amino acids. The CDR3 here is CASSIDRLAGLYNEQFF. CDR3 coding DNA: TGTGCCAGTAGTATAGATCGGCTAGCGGGACTCTACAATGAGCAGTTCTTC.

The V and J genes are TRBV2 and TRBJ1-6; TRBD1 matches at 7 bases. Germline CDR1 is SNHLY and CDR2 is FYNNEI. J gave up 5 bases and V 8 bases, and 3 bases lay outside the gene matches. The CDR3 length is 13 residues. The CDR3 bases are TGTGCCAGCTGGGGACAGAATAATTCACCCCTCCACTTT. It codes for CASWGQNNSPLHF.

This clone appeared a single time. The CDR3 DNA reads TGCGCCAGCAGCTTGGCCGGGACAGGGTACGAGACCCAGTACTTC. It translates to CASSLAGTGYETQYF. The rearrangement uses TRBV5-1 and TRBJ2-5; 9 bases are shared with TRBD1. V shed 0 bases and J 5 bases; nucleotides not matched to a gene: 5. The CDR3 covers 15 residues. Germline V gene sequence: CDR1 SGHRS, CDR2 YFSETQ.

The CDR3 sequence: CASSLRPGGLGDTQYF. For the CDR3, the DNA is TGTGCCAGCAGTTTACGGCCAGGTGGGTTAGGAGATACGCAGTATTTT. The genes are TRBV28 and TRBJ2-3; no reliable D call. This CDR3 has 16 residues. Germline loops: CDR1 MDHEN, CDR2 SYDVKM. Between the trimmed V and J ends, which lost 2 bases and 5 bases, there was a span of 17 bases.

The chain carries TRBV4-1 and TRBJ1-1; D might be TRBD1 (5 bases). The CDR3 extends over 14 amino acids. The V end was cut by 2 bases, the J end by 5 bases, with 12 bases between. Germline CDR1 is MGHRA and CDR2 is YSYEKL. The CDR3 spells CASSQRRGMTEAFF. DNA of the CDR3: TGCGCCAGCAGCCAAAGGAGGGGCATGACTGAAGCTTTCTTT.

The chain links TRBV5-8 to TRBJ2-5, with D perhaps TRBD1 (6 bases). The V end lost 4 bases, the J end lost 5 bases, and 18 bases lay between the germline ends. CDR3 length: 15 amino acids. Germline assignment: CDR1 SGHTS and CDR2 YDEGEE. The CDR3 reads CASSQRQGWRETQYF. Written as DNA, the CDR3 is TGTGCCAGCAGCCAGAGGCAGGGGTGGAGGGAGACCCAGTACTTC.

The table lists this clone with a count of one. This chain joins TRBV6-4 and TRBJ2-1; 8 nucleotides line up with TRBD2. V lost 4 bases and J lost 2; bases outside the gene matches: 1. Germline V lookup: CDR1 MRHNA, CDR2 SNTAGT. This CDR3 contains 14 residues. CDR3: CASSVAGTYNEQFF. The CDR3 DNA follows: TGTGCCAGCAGTGTAGCGGGGACCTACAATGAGCAGTTCTTC.

V gene TRBV7-3 combines with J gene TRBJ2-2; 9 bases are shared with TRBD1. The CDR3 length is 16 residues. Germline CDR1 reads SGHTA; CDR2 reads FQGTGA. J lost 3 bases, V lost 1 base, and 3 bases had no gene match. This chain's CDR3 is CASSLKGQGDTGELFF. CDR3 DNA sequence: TGTGCCAGCAGCTTAAAGGGACAGGGTGACACCGGGGAGCTGTTTTTT.

This sequence joins TRBV15 and TRBJ1-4; the D gene is possibly TRBD1 (6 bases). The germline V gene has CDR1 LNHNV and CDR2 YYDKDF (reference sequence). The V gene lost 4 bases and the J gene lost 7 bases, with 10 bases spanning the gap. The CDR3 extends over 13 amino acids. In DNA form, the CDR3 reads TGTGCCACCAGCACACAGGGAGTTGAAAAACTGTTTTTT. Protein sequence: CATSTQGVEKLFF. Complete variable domain (other parts from reference TRBV15 and TRBJ1-4): DAMVIQNPRYQVTQFGKPVTLSCSQTLNHNVMYWYQQKSSQAPKLLFHYYDKDFNNEADTPDNFQSRRPNTSFCFLDIRSPGLGDTAMYLCATSTQGVEKLFFGSGTQLSVL.

The chain combines TRBV7-9 with TRBJ1-1, with D tentatively TRBD1 (5 bases). The CDR3 is made up of 17 amino acids. V shed 6 bases and J shed 1 base, with 21 bases lying between them. In germline, CDR1 is SEHNR, CDR2 FQNEAQ (reference sequence). The chain's CDR3 is CASSSTPPTAGNTEAFF. CDR3 DNA sequence: TGTGCCAGCAGTTCGACCCCTCCGACAGCGGGGAACACTGAAGCTTTCTTT.

The chain combines TRBV2 with TRBJ2-3; D uncertain. The CDR3 has 13 amino acids. Germline V gene sequence: CDR1 SNHLY, CDR2 FYNNEI. Trimming shortened V by 5 bases and J by 4 bases, and 10 bases separated the two germline ends. CDR3 sequence reads: CASSKKQPDTQYF. The CDR3 bases are TGTGCCAGCAGTAAAAAGCAACCAGATACGCAGTATTTT. Filled out from reference TRBV2 and TRBJ2-3, the complete variable domain reads EPEVTQTPSHQVTQMGQEVILRCVPISNHLYFYWYRQILGQKVEFLVSFYNNEISEKSEIFDDQFSVERPDGSNFTLKIRSTKLEDSAMYFCASSKKQPDTQYFGPGTRLTVL.

The chain has TRBV7-9 and TRBJ1-1; D ambiguous. This CDR3 spans 13 amino acids. Germline V gene lookup returns CDR1 SEHNR and CDR2 FQNEAQ (reference sequence). V lost 3 bases, J lost 1 base, and 6 bases lay in between. CDR3 in DNA: TGTGCCAGCAGCTTCAGTGGGAACACTGAAGCTTTCTTT. Its translation is CASSFSGNTEAFF.

The CDR3 protein is CASSLSRGRNYGYTF. CDR3 coding DNA: TGTGCCAGCAGTCTATCCAGGGGGCGTAACTATGGCTACACCTTC. The chain uses TRBV28 and TRBJ1-2; 8 nucleotides match TRBD1. There are 15 residues in the CDR3. Germline assignment: CDR1 MDHEN and CDR2 SYDVKM. With 5 bases clipped from V and 1 base from J, the junction kept 6 bases outside the gene matches.

The chain carries TRBV3-1 (or the pseudogene TRBV3-2) and TRBJ2-3; TRBD2 is a possible D gene (6 bases). CDR3 length: 11 residues. Germline CDR1 LGHDT, CDR2 YNNKEL (reference sequence). V was trimmed by 2 bases and J by 13 bases, leaving 10 bases between them. The CDR3 DNA reads as TGTGCCAGCAGCCAAACGGGGGTAAAGTATTTT. It translates to CASSQTGVKYF.

In its sample, this clone was seen once. This chain uses TRBV28 with TRBJ1-1, with TRBD1 identical over 9 bases. CDR1 MDHEN and CDR2 SYDVKM come from the germline V gene. This CDR3 is built from 13 residues. Trimming cost V 8 bases and J 7 bases; bases outside gene matches: 8. The chain's CDR3 is CASSSGQGGEAFF. Written as DNA, the CDR3 is TGTGCCAGCTCTTCGGGACAGGGTGGTGAAGCTTTCTTT. Based on the CDR3 plus reference TRBV28 and TRBJ1-1, the full variable domain is DVKVTQSSRYLVKRTGEKVFLECVQDMDHENMFWYRQDPGLGLRLIYFSYDVKMKEKGDIPEGYSVSREKKERFSLILESASTNQTSMYLCASSSGQGGEAFFGQGTRLTVV.

This clone was recorded only once. J is TRBJ1-1 and V is TRBV6-5; 7 nucleotides line up with TRBD1. The trim removed 2 bases at V and 9 bases at J, leaving 3 bases unmatched. This CDR3 region has 12 residues. Germline lookup yields CDR1 MNHEY and CDR2 SVGAGI. CDR3 protein: CASSYRQGKAFF. CDR3 nucleotides: TGTGCCAGCAGTTACCGACAGGGTAAAGCTTTCTTT.

V is TRBV7-9 and J is TRBJ1-2, with D possibly matching TRBD1 (6 bases). The V end was cut by 4 bases, the J end by 3 bases, with 18 bases between. The CDR3 is 16 residues long. CDR1 SEHNR and CDR2 FQNEAQ come from the germline V gene (reference sequence). Here the CDR3 DNA reads TGTGCCAGCAGCTCAACAGGGATTAGGGCTGACTATGGCTACACCTTC. It translates to CASSSTGIRADYGYTF.

V and J are TRBV5-1 and TRBJ1-2, with a possible D match to TRBD1 (6 bases). Germline CDR1 is SGHRS and CDR2 is YFSETQ. Trimming stripped 4 bases from V and 8 bases from J, with 12 bases between. The CDR3 runs to 12 residues. The CDR3 nucleotides are TGCGCCAGCAGCGAAGGGGGGGTAGGCTACACCTTC. Residues: CASSEGGVGYTF. Full variable domain (outside the CDR3, taken from reference TRBV5-1 and TRBJ1-2): KAGVTQTPRYLIKTRGQQVTLSCSPISGHRSVSWYQQTPGQGLQFLFEYFSETQRNKGNFPGRFSGRQFSNSRSEMNVSTLELGDSALYLCASSEGGVGYTFGSGTRLTVV.

This clone showed up just a few times. The chain is built from TRBV27 and TRBJ1-5, with no clear D. The CDR3 sequence is 13 residues long. V was clipped by 4 bases and J by 4 bases, with 8 bases between them. Germline lookup yields CDR1 MNHEY and CDR2 SMNVEV (reference sequence). The CDR3 region is CASSYTINQPQHF. CDR3 nucleotide sequence: TGTGCCAGCAGTTACACAATTAATCAGCCCCAGCATTTT.